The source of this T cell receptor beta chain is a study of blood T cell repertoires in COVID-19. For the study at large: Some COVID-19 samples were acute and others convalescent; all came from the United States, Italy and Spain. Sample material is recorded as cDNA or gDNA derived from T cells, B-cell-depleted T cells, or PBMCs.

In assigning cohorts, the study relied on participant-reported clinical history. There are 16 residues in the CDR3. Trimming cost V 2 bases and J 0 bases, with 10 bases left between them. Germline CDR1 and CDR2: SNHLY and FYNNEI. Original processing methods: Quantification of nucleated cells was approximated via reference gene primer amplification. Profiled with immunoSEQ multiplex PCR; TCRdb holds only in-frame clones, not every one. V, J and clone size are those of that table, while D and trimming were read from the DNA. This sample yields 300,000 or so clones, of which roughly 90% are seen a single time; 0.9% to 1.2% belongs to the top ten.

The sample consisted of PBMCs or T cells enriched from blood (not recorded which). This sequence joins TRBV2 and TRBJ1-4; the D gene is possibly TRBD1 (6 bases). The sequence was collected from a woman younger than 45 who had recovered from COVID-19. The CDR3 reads CASSEQGMATNEKLFF. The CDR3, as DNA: TGTGCCAGCAGTGAACAGGGGATGGCAACTAATGAAAAACTGTTTTTT. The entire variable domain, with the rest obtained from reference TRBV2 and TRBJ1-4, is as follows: EPEVTQTPSHQVTQMGQEVILRCVPISNHLYFYWYRQILGQKVEFLVSFYNNEISEKSEIFDDQFSVERPDGSNFTLKIRSTKLEDSAMYFCASSEQGMATNEKLFFGSGTQLSVL.